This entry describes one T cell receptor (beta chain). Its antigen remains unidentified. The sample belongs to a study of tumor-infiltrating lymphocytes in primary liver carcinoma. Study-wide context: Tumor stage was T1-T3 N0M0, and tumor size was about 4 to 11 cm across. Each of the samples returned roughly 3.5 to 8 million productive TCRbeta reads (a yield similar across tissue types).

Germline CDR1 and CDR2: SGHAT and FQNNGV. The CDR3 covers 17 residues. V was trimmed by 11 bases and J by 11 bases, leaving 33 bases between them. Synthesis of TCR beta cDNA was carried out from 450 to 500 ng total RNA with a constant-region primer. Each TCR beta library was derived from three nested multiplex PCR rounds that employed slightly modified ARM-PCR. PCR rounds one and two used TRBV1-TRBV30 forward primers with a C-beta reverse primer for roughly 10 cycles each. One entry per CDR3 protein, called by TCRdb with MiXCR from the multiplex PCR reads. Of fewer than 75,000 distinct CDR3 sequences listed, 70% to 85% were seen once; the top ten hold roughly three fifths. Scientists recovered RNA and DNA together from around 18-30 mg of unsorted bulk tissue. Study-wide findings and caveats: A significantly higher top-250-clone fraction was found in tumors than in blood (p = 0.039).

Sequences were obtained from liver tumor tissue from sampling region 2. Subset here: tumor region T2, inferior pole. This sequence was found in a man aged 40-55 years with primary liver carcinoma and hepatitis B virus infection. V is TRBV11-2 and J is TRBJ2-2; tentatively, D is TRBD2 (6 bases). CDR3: CAGCLALGGANTGELFF. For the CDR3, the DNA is TGTGCCGGCTGCTTAGCATTAGGAGGGGCGAACACTGGTGAGCTGTTTTTT.